Listed below are T cell receptor beta chains from one sample, sequenced in a study of T-cell memory formation after mild COVID-19. TCRdb fed the 5' RACE reads into MiXCR, producing one record per CDR3 protein. In the table there are about 160,000 distinct CDR3 sequences, roughly a third of which are singletons. The sequenced material came from PBMCs or a T cell subset sorted from them (not recorded which). These TCRs come from an adult woman who had mild COVID-19 (a few samples of this study predate the infection). Cell type and time point are not known. The CDR3 runs from the conserved cysteine through the conserved F or W. A D gene is named only where the DNA matches it firmly. Clone size is not always given. Where it is, it says once, few, many or a class for expanded clones.

d_call,v_call,clone_size,j_call,cdr3_nt,cdr3_aa
.,TRBV23-1,few,TRBJ2-3,TGCGCCAGCAGTGGGACCAGCACAGATACGCAGTATTTT,CASSGTSTDTQYF
.,TRBV21-1,.,TRBJ2-4,TGTGCCAGCAGCACTACAGGGGGCCTCAGGAACATTCAGTACTTC,CASSTTGGLRNIQYF
.,TRBV5-6,few,TRBJ1-2,TGTGCCAGCAGCTTGGTTAGTAACTATGGCTACACCTTC,CASSLVSNYGYTF
.,TRBV24-1,.,TRBJ2-1,TGTGCCACCAGTGATTTGCGTAATAATGAGCAGTTCTTC,CATSDLRNNEQFF
TRBD1,TRBV29-1,.,TRBJ1-1,TGCAGCGGGGTGAACCCTGGGACAGGGGACACTGAATCTTTCTTT,CSGVNPGTGDTESFF
.,TRBV7-2,few,TRBJ2-7,TGTGCCAGCAGCTTCCAGGGCTACGAGCAGTACTTC,CASSFQGYEQYF
.,TRBV4-3,few,TRBJ2-7,TGCGCCAGCAGCCAAGATCGGCGTCAGCAGTACTTC,CASSQDRRQQYF
.,TRBV5-1,few,TRBJ1-1,TGCGCCAGCAGCTTGGTGGCGGGCTCGAACACTGAAGCTTTCTTT,CASSLVAGSNTEAFF
TRBD1,TRBV5-1,.,TRBJ2-5,TGCGCCAGCAGCGAGCGGACAGGGTCCATCGGGACCCAGTACTTC,CASSERTGSIGTQYF
TRBD1,TRBV7-8,medium-sized,TRBJ2-2,TGTGCCAGCAGCTTAGAGACAGGGGCCGGGGAGCTGTTTTTT,CASSLETGAGELFF
TRBD2,TRBV30,.,TRBJ2-1,TGTGCCTGGAGTGGAACTAGCGGGGATTACAATGAGCAGTTCTTC,CAWSGTSGDYNEQFF
.,TRBV5-5,few,TRBJ1-5,TGTGCCAGCAGCCCCCAAGTGTCGAGCAATCAGCCCCAGCATTTT,CASSPQVSSNQPQHF
.,TRBV19,few,TRBJ2-1,TGTGCCAGTAGTATCGGGGTGGGCGAGCAGTTCTTC,CASSIGVGEQFF
TRBD1,TRBV5-1,.,TRBJ1-2,TGCGCCAGCAGCCCGTTGGACAGGGGAGGTGGCTACACCTTC,CASSPLDRGGGYTF
.,TRBV20-1,.,TRBJ1-1,TGCAGTGCTAGGGACGGCGGCCTCCCGAGGGAAACTGAAGCTTTCTTT,CSARDGGLPRETEAFF
.,TRBV11-2,few,TRBJ2-7,TGTGCCAGCAGCTTACAGGGACTTTACGAGCAGTACTTC,CASSLQGLYEQYF
TRBD1,TRBV11-2,.,TRBJ2-1,TGTGCCAGCAGCTTCATGGGGACAGGGGGCAATGAGCAGTTCTTC,CASSFMGTGGNEQFF
.,TRBV10-3,once,TRBJ1-2,TGTGCCATCAGTGAGCCGGCCAGGGTCCCCCTTAACTATGGCTACACCTTC,CAISEPARVPLNYGYTF
TRBD1,TRBV15,few,TRBJ2-7,TGTGCCACCAGCGGCCCGGGACAGGGCCCCTACGAGCAGTACTTC,CATSGPGQGPYEQYF
TRBD2,TRBV4-1,.,TRBJ2-3,TGCGCCAGCAGCCAGACCCAACTAGCGGGCTTGTTTTATACGCAGTATTTT,CASSQTQLAGLFYTQYF
.,TRBV7-6,few,TRBJ2-7,TGTGCCAGCAGCGATGGGAGGAGATCCCCCTACGAGCAGTACTTC,CASSDGRRSPYEQYF
.,TRBV5-1,.,TRBJ2-6,TGCGCCAGCAGCTTGGCAAGCTCGAGCTCTGGGGCCAACGTCCTGACTTTC,CASSLASSSSGANVLTF
.,TRBV5-3,.,TRBJ2-5,TGTGCCAGAAGCTTCCCAGGGGAAGAGACCCAGTACTTC,CARSFPGEETQYF
.,TRBV20-1,few,TRBJ2-3,TGCAGTGCTAGAGGGTTTGGCCGTCGGGACACAGATACGCAGTATTTT,CSARGFGRRDTDTQYF
.,TRBV6-6,once,TRBJ1-3,TGTGCCAGCACTCCTCTGAGTGTCGGAAACACCATATATTTT,CASTPLSVGNTIYF
TRBD1,TRBV5-1,.,TRBJ1-1,TGCGCCAGCAGCTTGGATACGATAGGGACAGCGAACACTGAAGCTTTCTTT,CASSLDTIGTANTEAFF
TRBD1,TRBV20-1,.,TRBJ1-2,TGCAGTGCTGGGGACAGGGGAGGGTATGGCTACACCTTC,CSAGDRGGYGYTF
TRBD2,TRBV12-3/TRBV12-4,.,TRBJ2-1,TGTGCCAGCAGTTCGACTAGCGAGTCCTTTAATGAGCAGTTCTTC,CASSSTSESFNEQFF
.,TRBV19,.,TRBJ1-1,TGTGCCAGTAGTCCCTGGACAATCAGGATTAGTGCTGAAGCTTTCTTT,CASSPWTIRISAEAFF
TRBD1,TRBV20-1,.,TRBJ1-2,TGCAGTGCTAGGCCACAGGGGCTTGCGGATGGCTACACCTTC,CSARPQGLADGYTF
.,TRBV7-2,few,TRBJ1-5,TGTGCCAGCAGCTTAGGGCCAACGGGCGGAGGTCAGCCCCAGCATTTT,CASSLGPTGGGQPQHF
TRBD2,TRBV14,.,TRBJ2-7,TGTGCCAGCAGCCCGGCGGGAGGTGTGTACGAGCAGTACTTC,CASSPAGGVYEQYF
TRBD1,TRBV9,.,TRBJ2-7,TGTGCCAGCAGCGTAGGGTCAGGGGGCGGCCCCTACGAGCAGTACTTC,CASSVGSGGGPYEQYF
.,TRBV12-5,once,TRBJ2-5,TGTGCTAGTGGTCCTGCAACGGGGGAGACCCAGTACTTC,CASGPATGETQYF
TRBD2,TRBV2,few,TRBJ2-3,TGTGCCAGCAAGCGGGGGGGAGGTCCCCGCACAGATACGCAGTATTTT,CASKRGGGPRTDTQYF
.,TRBV7-2,few,TRBJ2-3,TGTGCCAGCAGCTTATACTCCCCACGGGTTAGCACAGATACGCAGTATTTT,CASSLYSPRVSTDTQYF
.,TRBV14,.,TRBJ1-2,TGTGCCAGCAGCCCCGGGGGCTATGGCTACACCTTC,CASSPGGYGYTF
TRBD1,TRBV7-9,.,TRBJ2-6,TGTGCCAGCGGCGTTGGGACAGGGAGCTCTGGGGCCAACGTCCTGACTTTC,CASGVGTGSSGANVLTF
.,TRBV19,.,TRBJ1-5,TGTGCCAGTAGTCCCGGCAATCAGCCCCAGCATTTT,CASSPGNQPQHF
.,TRBV20-1,.,TRBJ1-6,TGCAGTGCTAGGGAGCCCGGGTTCAATTCACCCCTCCACTTT,CSAREPGFNSPLHF
.,TRBV7-9,.,TRBJ2-7,TGTGCCAGCACCCCCTCGCAGGAAAACTACGAGCAGTACTTC,CASTPSQENYEQYF